This T cell receptor beta chain was sequenced during a study of T cells after yellow fever vaccination. Study-wide findings and caveats: Post-booster repertoires again held most primary-vaccination clones (roughly 96% CD4, around 90% CD8). Of the clonotypes, a small share occurred in both CD4 and CD8 compartments.

Germline CDR1 and CDR2: LGHNA and YSLEER. V shed 1 base and J shed 3 bases, with 7 bases lying between them. CDR3 length: 13 residues. Template switching with 5'RACE generated the TCR cDNA and added a universal primer site and UMIs. TCRdb fed the 5' RACE reads into MiXCR, producing one record per CDR3 protein. Among 350,000 to 450,000 distinct CDR3 sequences listed, 6.2% were seen once. This clonotype has only a few counts. Its antigen is currently unknown. The material sequenced was PBMCs, taken 5 days after the yellow fever booster vaccination. The chain is built from TRBV4-3 and TRBJ2-7; D may be TRBD1 or TRBD2 (5 bases each). The clonotype was recovered from a man between 25 and 39 years old who received the YFV17D yellow fever vaccine. Written as DNA, the CDR3 is TGCGCCAGCAGCCAAGGGGACGGCTACGAGCAGTACTTC. This sequence encodes CASSQGDGYEQYF.